These 11 T cell receptor beta chains originate from one sample sequenced in a study of OX40 agonist ivuxolimab in advanced cancers. Profiling relied on immunoSEQ multiplex PCR, and the TCRdb table lists in-frame clones only, not all of them. This sample has fewer than 35,000 clones, with under 85% found just once. Source: CD4+ or CD8+ T cells sorted from blood, taken in a trial of the OX40 agonist ivuxolimab. Receptor source: an adult with an advanced solid tumor such as melanoma, head and neck, liver or kidney cancer.

In its sample, this clone was seen once. The CDR3 bases are TGTGCCAGCTCACTTGGGGACTCTAACTATGGCTACACCTTC. Its translation is CASSLGDSNYGYTF. The V and J genes are TRBV18 and TRBJ1-2; D is possibly TRBD1 (5 bases). Germline CDR1 and CDR2: KGHSH and LQKENI. This CDR3 has 14 residues. V was pared by 4 bases and J by 0 bases, with 9 bases between.

The chain carries TRBV30 and TRBJ2-7; 7 nucleotides match TRBD1. CDR1 is GTSNPN, CDR2 SVGIG, per germline (reference sequence). Unmatched junction bases numbered 4, after V lost 2 bases and J lost 3 bases. The CDR3 covers 13 residues. CDR3 amino acids: CAWSRGGLYEQYV. The CDR3 DNA reads as TGTGCCTGGAGTAGAGGGGGCCTCTACGAGCAGTACGTC.

The chain is built from TRBV19 and TRBJ1-5; 7 bases are shared with TRBD1. V lost 6 bases and J lost 4; bases outside the gene matches: 15. Germline CDR1 and CDR2: LNHDA and SQIVND (reference sequence). CDR3 length equals 17 residues. For the CDR3, the DNA is TGTGCCAGTAGCCCACGCCAACAGGGGATGGGGAATCAGCCCCAGCATTTT. As protein: CASSPRQQGMGNQPQHF. The variable domain in full, completed from reference TRBV19 and TRBJ1-5, reads DGGITQSPKYLFRKEGQNVTLSCEQNLNHDAMYWYRQDPGQGLRLIYYSQIVNDFQKGDIAEGYSVSREKKESFPLTVTSAQKNPTAFYLCASSPRQQGMGNQPQHFGDGTRLSIL.

This chain joins TRBV5-4 and TRBJ2-4; D tentatively reads TRBD1 or TRBD2 (5 bases each). This CDR3 region has 14 residues. Germline loops: CDR1 SGHNT, CDR2 YYREEE (reference sequence). With 0 bases removed from V and 9 bases from J, the gap between germline ends came to 13 bases. CDR3 sequence reads: CASSLAGRDGIQYF. The CDR3 DNA reads TGTGCCAGCAGCTTGGCCGGCAGGGACGGCATTCAGTACTTC.

CDR3 in amino acids: CASSPGGGNNQPQHF. Here the CDR3 DNA reads TGTGCCAGCAGCCCCGGAGGGGGCAACAATCAGCCCCAGCATTTT. The chain joins TRBV7-9 to TRBJ1-5; 7 nucleotides agree with TRBD1. V trimming: 5 bases; J trimming: 3 bases; junction bases outside the gene matches: 7. The CDR3 consists of 15 residues. Germline V gene data show CDR1 as SEHNR and CDR2 as FQNEAQ (reference sequence).

V gene TRBV5-1 combines with J gene TRBJ1-3, with D unresolved. V lost 0 bases and J lost 1, with 8 bases in between. CDR1 and CDR2 (germline): SGHRS, YFSETQ. The length of the CDR3 is 15 residues. CDR3 protein: CASSLALGSGNTIYF. DNA of the CDR3: TGCGCCAGCAGCTTGGCCTTGGGGTCTGGAAACACCATATATTTT. The full variable domain, with the rest looked up from reference TRBV5-1 and TRBJ1-3, is KAGVTQTPRYLIKTRGQQVTLSCSPISGHRSVSWYQQTPGQGLQFLFEYFSETQRNKGNFPGRFSGRQFSNSRSEMNVSTLELGDSALYLCASSLALGSGNTIYFGEGSWLTVV.

The CDR3: CASSPTFDGLSSPLHF. The CDR3 bases are TGCGCCAGCAGCCCGACCTTCGACGGTCTCTCTTCACCCCTCCACTTT. The V and J genes are TRBV5-1 and TRBJ1-6; D ambiguous. Germline CDR1 SGHRS, CDR2 YFSETQ. Trimming cost V 4 bases and J 9 bases, with 20 bases left between them. The CDR3 contains 16 residues. Full variable domain (outside the CDR3, taken from reference TRBV5-1 and TRBJ1-6): KAGVTQTPRYLIKTRGQQVTLSCSPISGHRSVSWYQQTPGQGLQFLFEYFSETQRNKGNFPGRFSGRQFSNSRSEMNVSTLELGDSALYLCASSPTFDGLSSPLHFGNGTRLTVT.

This clone was observed once. The chain uses TRBV6-7 and TRBJ2-3; D is possibly TRBD1 (5 bases). TRBV6-7 is given ORF status, its function remaining uncertain. The CDR3 is 13 residues long. Deletions cut 10 bases from V and 6 bases from J, with 17 bases between. The CDR3 nucleotides read TGTGCCATCTTTGGTGGGGCAGAGGATACGCAGTATTTT. This gives the protein CAIFGGAEDTQYF.

The J gene is TRBJ1-2, the V gene TRBV25-1, with 8 bases fitting TRBD1. This CDR3 region has 14 residues. The V and J ends lost 5 bases and 4 bases, in that order; junction bases with no gene match: 6. Germline V gene lookup returns CDR1 MGHDK and CDR2 SYGVNS. Here the CDR3 reads CASSLGGQAYGYTF. As DNA, the CDR3 is TGTGCCAGCAGTCTCGGGGGACAGGCCTATGGCTACACCTTC.

The V and J genes are TRBV4-2 and TRBJ1-5; 7 bases fit TRBD1. CDR3 length: 16 residues. The germline V gene encodes CDR1 LGHNA and CDR2 YNFKEQ. V shed 1 base and J 1 base; nucleotides not matched to a gene: 4. This chain's CDR3 is CASSQVGGQSNQPQHF. As DNA, the CDR3 is TGTGCCAGCAGCCAAGTGGGGGGACAGAGCAATCAGCCCCAGCATTTT.

The chain is built from TRBV5-6 and TRBJ1-1, with no clear D. V was shortened by 3 bases and J by 6 bases, with 9 bases between the two germline ends. Per the germline V gene, CDR1 is SGHDT and CDR2 is YYEEEE. The length of the CDR3 is 12 residues. The CDR3 sequence is CASSSSYPEAFF. The CDR3 nucleotides are TGTGCCAGCAGCTCCTCTTATCCTGAAGCTTTCTTT.